This T cell receptor beta chain was found in a study of blood T cell repertoires in COVID-19. Study as a whole: COVID-19 samples collected from the United States, Italy and Spain covered acute and convalescent phases. Sources were T cells, B-cell-depleted T cells, or PBMCs; the material itself was cDNA or gDNA.

Generated by immunoSEQ multiplex PCR, the TCRdb table keeps only in-frame clones and is missing some. Of 250,000 to 350,000 clones listed, roughly 84% were seen once; the top ten hold almost 1.5%. The Seattle site enrolled patients during active infection and followed them longitudinally. V gave up 3 bases and J gave up 7 bases, with 13 bases separating them. The germline gives CDR1 LNHDA, CDR2 SQIVND (reference sequence). The CDR3 runs 13 residues. The sample was peripheral blood. The TCR was taken from a human donor with COVID-19, enrolled during active disease. The donor label of this sample is uncertain. This sequence joins TRBV19 and TRBJ2-7, with D uncertain. The CDR3 coding sequence is TGTGCCAGTAGTATCGTCGTCTGGCGGGAGCAGTACTTC. This codes for CASSIVVWREQYF.